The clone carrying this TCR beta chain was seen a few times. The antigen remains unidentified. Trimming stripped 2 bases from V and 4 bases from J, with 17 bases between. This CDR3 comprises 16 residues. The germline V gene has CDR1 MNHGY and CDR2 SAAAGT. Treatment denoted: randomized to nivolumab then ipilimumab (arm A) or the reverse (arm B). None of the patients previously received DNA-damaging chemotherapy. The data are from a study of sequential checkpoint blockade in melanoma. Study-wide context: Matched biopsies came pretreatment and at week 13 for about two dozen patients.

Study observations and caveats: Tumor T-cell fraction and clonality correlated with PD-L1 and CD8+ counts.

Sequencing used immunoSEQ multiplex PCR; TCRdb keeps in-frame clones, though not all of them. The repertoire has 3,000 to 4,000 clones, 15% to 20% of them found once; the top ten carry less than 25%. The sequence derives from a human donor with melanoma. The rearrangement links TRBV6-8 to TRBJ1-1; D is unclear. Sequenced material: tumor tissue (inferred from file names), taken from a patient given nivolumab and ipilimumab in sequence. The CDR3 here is CASSYDNFGFPTEAFF. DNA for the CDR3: TGTGCCAGCAGTTACGATAACTTCGGGTTCCCCACTGAAGCTTTCTTT.